A selection of T cell receptor beta chains follows, all from one sample in a study of blood T cells in healthy people across ages. MiXCR, run by TCRdb on the 5' RACE reads, gives a single entry per CDR3 protein. The profile shows some 1 million distinct CDR3 sequences, under 45% of them singletons. The sequencing sample was made of blood. The receptors originated from a woman aged 60 to 75 in good health. Both conserved end residues are part of each CDR3. Some rows mark clone size as missing; the rest say once, few, many or name a class of expanded clone.

V gene	J gene	clone size	CDR3 length	CDR3 protein
TRBV10-3	TRBJ1-4	NA	16	CAISESSGGMSEKLFF
TRBV27	TRBJ2-1	NA	12	CASSLLNNEQFF
TRBV3-1	TRBJ2-3	NA	16	CASSQDQGRGTDTQYF
TRBV7-2	TRBJ2-3	NA	14	CASSVSGQVQGEYF
TRBV6-5	TRBJ1-2	NA	12	CASSYRAGGYTF
TRBV19	TRBJ2-1	NA	13	CASSIGSNNEQFF
TRBV12-3/TRBV12-4	TRBJ2-7	many	14	CASSTGTGGYEQYF
TRBV19	TRBJ2-3	NA	15	CASSIQAGGTDTQYF
TRBV29-1	TRBJ2-7	NA	12	CSAEQSSYEQYF
TRBV29-1	TRBJ2-7	NA	13	CSVRTVNSYEQYF
TRBV5-1	TRBJ1-1	NA	14	CASSLTRGSTEAFF
TRBV27	TRBJ2-7	NA	14	CASSFKRRDDEQYF
TRBV6-6	TRBJ2-1	NA	16	CASSKQTGTGLNEQFF
TRBV6-5	NA	NA	14	CASSLEGEIDEQYF
TRBV12-3/TRBV12-4	TRBJ2-1	NA	14	CASTPGLAGVFQFF
TRBV5-1	TRBJ2-3	NA	17	CASSPGLLAGGADTQYF
TRBV11-2	TRBJ2-5	NA	13	CASSPQGPDEQYF
TRBV3-1	TRBJ2-3	few	12	CASSQDVRVRYF
TRBV9	TRBJ2-7	few	13	CASSVGEGDEQYF
TRBV29-1	TRBJ2-5	NA	12	CSVGGRADEQYF
TRBV7-8	TRBJ2-3	NA	14	CASLARRNTDTQYF
TRBV30	TRBJ1-1	once	12	CAWSPGYTEAFF
TRBV6-1	TRBJ2-3	many	15	CASSVPTGLTDTQYF
TRBV7-2	TRBJ1-6	few	20	CASSLRAGGFLGSYNSPLHF
TRBV9	NA	few	17	CASSDNVVRVGANEQFF
TRBV24-1	TRBJ2-2	NA	14	CATRASGDTGELFF
TRBV29-1	TRBJ2-3	few	14	CSVSTGMGTDTQYF
TRBV7-9	TRBJ2-1	NA	14	CASSLGSSGTVQFF
TRBV28	TRBJ1-5	NA	15	CASSTGNSGNQPQHF
TRBV2	TRBJ2-1	NA	15	CASSVRDRTFNEQFF
TRBV7-2	TRBJ2-1	NA	12	CASSFAVNEQFF
TRBV20-1	TRBJ2-7	few	10	CSAHGTYQYF
TRBV9	TRBJ2-1	NA	16	CASSPKAGVFGNEQFF
TRBV12-3/TRBV12-4	TRBJ1-2	NA	14	CASSLARRNYGYTF
TRBV2	TRBJ1-2	NA	15	CASSPEGGFNYGYTF
TRBV25-1	TRBJ1-6	NA	12	CASSELSSPLHF
TRBV9	TRBJ2-7	few	13	CASSPPNTYEQYF
TRBV14	TRBJ2-5	NA	17	CASSQGLAGVRYNEQYF
TRBV10-3	TRBJ2-3	few	12	CAISNGTDAQYF
TRBV2	TRBJ2-7	few	15	CATGLAGESSYEQYF
TRBV7-9	TRBJ2-1	NA	13	CASSLEGSDEQFF
TRBV7-9	TRBJ2-3	NA	15	CASLFGGLSTDTQYF
TRBV19	NA	NA	13	CASNAGGQETQFF
TRBV15	TRBJ2-1	NA	16	CATSRDPLGGGNEQFF
TRBV7-9	TRBJ2-3	few	12	CASSPPRDTQYF
TRBV28	TRBJ2-7	NA	15	CASIALAGVSGEQYF
TRBV5-1	TRBJ2-5	NA	15	CASSWVGQGQETQYF
TRBV3-1	TRBJ2-7	NA	13	CASSQVWGYEQYF
TRBV12-3/TRBV12-4	TRBJ2-3	few	16	CASSLVGAGIYYTQYF
TRBV12-3/TRBV12-4	TRBJ2-7	few	14	CASRPRSLPYEQYF
TRBV9	TRBJ2-7	NA	14	CASSVGGSSCEQYF
TRBV9	TRBJ2-6	few	16	CASSVGGTAGANVLTF